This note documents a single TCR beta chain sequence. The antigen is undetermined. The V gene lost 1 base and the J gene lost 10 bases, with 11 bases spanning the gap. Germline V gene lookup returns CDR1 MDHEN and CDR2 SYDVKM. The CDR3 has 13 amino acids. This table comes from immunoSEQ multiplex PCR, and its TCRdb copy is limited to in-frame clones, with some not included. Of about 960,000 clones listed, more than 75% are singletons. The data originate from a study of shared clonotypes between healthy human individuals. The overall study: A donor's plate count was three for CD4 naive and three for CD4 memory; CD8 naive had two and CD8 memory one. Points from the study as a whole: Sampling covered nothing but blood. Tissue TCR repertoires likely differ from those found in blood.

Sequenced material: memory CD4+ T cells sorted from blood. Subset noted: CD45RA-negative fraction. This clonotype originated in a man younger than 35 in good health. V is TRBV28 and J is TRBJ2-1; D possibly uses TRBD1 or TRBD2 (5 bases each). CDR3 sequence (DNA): TGTGCCAGCAGTTTATCGGGGCTGAGGGAGCAGTTCTTC. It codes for CASSLSGLREQFF. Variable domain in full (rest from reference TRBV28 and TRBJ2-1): DVKVTQSSRYLVKRTGEKVFLECVQDMDHENMFWYRQDPGLGLRLIYFSYDVKMKEKGDIPEGYSVSREKKERFSLILESASTNQTSMYLCASSLSGLREQFFGPGTRLTVL.